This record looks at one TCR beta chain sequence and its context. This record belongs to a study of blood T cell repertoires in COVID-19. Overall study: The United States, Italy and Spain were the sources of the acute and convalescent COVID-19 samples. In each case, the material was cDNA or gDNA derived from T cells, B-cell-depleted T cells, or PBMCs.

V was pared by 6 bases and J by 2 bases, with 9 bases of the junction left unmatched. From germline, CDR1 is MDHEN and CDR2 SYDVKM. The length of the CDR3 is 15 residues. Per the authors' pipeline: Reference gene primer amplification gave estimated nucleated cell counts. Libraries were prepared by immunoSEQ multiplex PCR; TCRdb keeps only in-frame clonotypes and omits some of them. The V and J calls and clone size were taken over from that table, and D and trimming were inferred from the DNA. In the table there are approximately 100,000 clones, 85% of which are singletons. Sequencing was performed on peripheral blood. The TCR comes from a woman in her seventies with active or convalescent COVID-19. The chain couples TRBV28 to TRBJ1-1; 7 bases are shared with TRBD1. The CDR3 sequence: CASRWEGGGNTEAFF. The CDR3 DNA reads TGTGCCAGCAGGTGGGAAGGAGGGGGCAACACTGAAGCTTTCTTT.